This T cell receptor beta chain comes out of a study of response to subunit inactivated influenza vaccine. CDR1 is WNHNN and CDR2 is SYGVQD in the germline V gene (reference sequence). V lost 4 bases to trimming and J lost 5 bases; unmatched junction nucleotides: 4. The CDR3 totals 13 residues. TCRdb processed the RT-PCR reads anew with MiXCR; each CDR3 protein has one entry. The table has almost 600,000 distinct CDR3 sequences, around 15% seen once. General study points: Only a handful of new T cells, the authors suggested, are recruited with each seasonal influenza vaccination.

This clonotype was counted between two and nine times. Antigen: not known. The origin of this receptor is a man aged 50-59 years who received an inactivated influenza vaccine. Sequencing was performed on PBMCs from blood, taken roughly 13 days after vaccination. The V gene is TRBV10-1, the J gene TRBJ2-7, with 8 bases identical to TRBD1. The CDR3 reads CASSGTGLHEQYF. CDR3 nucleotide sequence: TGCGCCAGCAGTGGGACAGGGCTCCACGAGCAGTACTTC.